This TCR beta chain came from a study of Ad26.COV2.S vaccination and SARS-CoV-2 variants listed by TCRdb under 2021. Background on the whole study: Donors in the vaccine arm were drawn from COV1001, a multicentre, randomized, double-blind, placebo-controlled phase I-IIa trial testing Ad26.COV2.S in healthy adults. Dosing of Ad26.COV2.S was intramuscular, at either 5x10^10 or 1x10^11 viral particles, delivered as one shot or as two shots spaced 56 days apart. Trial participants were randomized into five groups of five, in which low-dose or high-dose Ad26.COV2.S was given once or twice, or placebo was given on both occasions. Throughout the experiments and outcome assessment, investigators stayed blinded to trial group allocation. Sequencing of the TCRbeta repertoire served to evaluate the specificity and breadth of SARS-CoV-2-reactive T cell receptors following Ad26.COV2.S vaccination. A total of 32 samples were included in the TCR-sequenced set, comprising around 19 Ad26.COV2.S vaccine recipients, 5 placebo recipients and 8 SARS-CoV-2 convalescent individuals. Results and caveats for the whole study, not just this receptor: Vaccine and placebo recipients had comparable non-spike TCR breadth, which fits with the vaccine containing only spike. According to the authors, total T cell responses may have been underestimated by the TCR breadth and depth analyses. Ad26.COV2.S recipients had higher spike-specific TCR breadth than placebo recipients (P = 0.0014). The study was not powered to compare responses between vaccine doses or regimens. Substantial breadth of spike-specific CD8+ and CD4+ T cell responses was reported after vaccination.

The treatment or condition label corresponds to: 15 to 20 received Ad26.COV2.S at low or high dose, single or two shots; 5 received placebo; per-sample allocation not given. Repertoires of vaccine and placebo recipients were sequenced from samples collected on day 63 after the first injection. Between 29 July and 7 August 2020, Cohort 1b enrolled about two dozen adults aged 18-55 years at one site in Boston, USA. Ad26.COV2.S was a replication-incompetent adenovirus type 26 vector that expressed a prefusion-stabilized SARS-CoV-2 spike protein derived from the original Wuhan strain. Note on this clone: Its antigen remains undetermined. It has no much larger one-base neighbor in the sample; base qualities were not kept.

The germline V end is reduced by 4 bases and the J end by 1 base; junction bases left unmatched: 4. The germline V gene encodes CDR1 MDHEN and CDR2 SYDVKM. The CDR3 spans 14 residues, from the cysteine through the phenylalanine. Only the CDR3 portion is preserved as DNA: 42 bases, with reading frame beginning at the first base. The immunoSEQ Assay was used to sequence TCRbeta CDR3 regions. After extraction, genomic DNA underwent amplification by bias-controlled multiplex PCR, followed by high-throughput sequencing. The original methods were these. To quantify the absolute abundance of each unique TCRbeta CDR3 region, sequences were collapsed and filtered. Usable DNA was measured by amplifying reference genes present in all nucleated cells, and TCRbeta template counts were normalized to that usable DNA to estimate T cell fraction. Repertoire TCRs were annotated as SARS-CoV-2-specific by exact matching of V gene, CDR3 amino acid sequence and J gene to a known reactive TCR set. The reference SARS-CoV-2 TCR set was obtained from MIRA and was filtered for enrichment in COVID-19-positive ImmuneCODE repertoires, whereby public or cross-reactive TCRs were removed. Using the MIRA antigens, annotated TCRs were further analysed by specific ORF or by position within an ORF. Depth was the summed frequency of annotated unique rearrangements, while breadth was defined as annotated unique rearrangements over total unique productive rearrangements. Two-sided Wilcoxon rank-sum tests were applied when comparing TCR breadth between groups. TCRdb's version of the immuneACCESS table is confined to in-frame rearrangements and falls short of the full clone set. An unresolved V gene accounts for under half of the shortfall where checked; the remainder is of unknown origin. Clone size and V and J calls were adopted from that table, with D and trimming inferred from the DNA. Recorded for this sample are about 350,000 clones; about 87% of them occurred a single time. The ten top clones hold 5.5% to 7% of the sample.

This specimen consisted of peripheral blood, obtained in a trial of Ad26.COV2.S vaccine versus placebo. This receptor was identified in a person between 18 and 65 years old who received the Ad26.COV2.S COVID-19 vaccine or a placebo. The rearranged segments are TRBV28 and TRBJ2-7, with TRBD2 identical over 7 junction bases. The CDR3 region: CASSSLGRSYEQYF. Here is the DNA: TGTGCCAGCAGTTCCCTCGGGAGGTCCTACGAGCAGTACTTC.